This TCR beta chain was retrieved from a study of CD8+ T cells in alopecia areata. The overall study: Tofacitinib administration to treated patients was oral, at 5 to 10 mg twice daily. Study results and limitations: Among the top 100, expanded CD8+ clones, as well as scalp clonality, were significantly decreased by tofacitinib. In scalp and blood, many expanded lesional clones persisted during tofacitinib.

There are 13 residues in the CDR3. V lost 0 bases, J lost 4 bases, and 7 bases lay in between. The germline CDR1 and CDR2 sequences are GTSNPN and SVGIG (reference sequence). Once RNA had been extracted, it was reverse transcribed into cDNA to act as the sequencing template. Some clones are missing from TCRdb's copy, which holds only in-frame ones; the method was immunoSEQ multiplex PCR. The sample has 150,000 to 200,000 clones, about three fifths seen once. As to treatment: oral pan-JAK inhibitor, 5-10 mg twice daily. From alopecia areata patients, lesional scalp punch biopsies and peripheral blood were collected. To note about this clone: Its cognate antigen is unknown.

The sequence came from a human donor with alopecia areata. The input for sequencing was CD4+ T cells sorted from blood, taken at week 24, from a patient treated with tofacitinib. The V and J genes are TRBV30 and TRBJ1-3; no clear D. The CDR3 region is CAWSVQGGNTIYF. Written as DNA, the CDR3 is TGTGCCTGGAGTGTACAAGGGGGAAACACCATATATTTT.